These 4 T cell receptor beta chains originate from one sample sequenced in a study of CD8+ T cells in alopecia areata. Described treatment: oral pan-JAK inhibitor, 5-10 mg twice daily. Reverse transcription of extracted RNA yielded cDNA, which provided the sequencing template. The protocol was immunoSEQ multiplex PCR, while the TCRdb copy is restricted to in-frame clones and leaves out a portion. The table has about 180,000 clones, around 51% seen once. Sequencing used CD8+ T cells sorted from blood, obtained at approximately week 51, from a patient treated with tofacitinib. Receptor source: a human donor with alopecia areata.

The chain links TRBV6-1 to TRBJ2-3; 8 bases are shared with TRBD2. J lost 3 bases, V lost 10 bases, and 9 bases had no gene match. Germline-derived CDR1 and CDR2 are MNHNS and SASEGT. CDR3 length: 14 amino acids. CDR3 DNA sequence: TGTGCCACAGAACAGCGGGGGAGTACAGATACGCAGTATTTT. It encodes CATEQRGSTDTQYF.

This clone appeared a few times. The chain recombines TRBV4-2 with TRBJ1-2; D remains unclear. The V gene lost 4 bases and the J gene lost 6 bases, with 18 bases spanning the gap. The CDR3 has 15 amino acids. Germline CDR1 LGHNA, CDR2 YNFKEQ. As DNA, the CDR3 is TGTGCCAGCAGCCTCGGTTTCGCGACTTTTGATGGCTACACCTTC. Translation: CASSLGFATFDGYTF.

The rearrangement links TRBV7-6 to TRBJ1-1, with a weak D call TRBD1 (5 bases). This CDR3 has 16 residues. Germline loops: CDR1 SGHVS, CDR2 FNYEAQ. Trimming shortened V by 4 bases and J by 3 bases, and 18 bases separated the two germline ends. The CDR3 spells CASSSTRRGRDTEAFF. The CDR3 coding sequence is TGTGCCAGCAGCTCCACGAGAAGGGGCAGGGACACTGAAGCTTTCTTT. Full variable domain (outside the CDR3, taken from reference TRBV7-6 and TRBJ1-1): GAGVSQSPRYKVTKRGQDVALRCDPISGHVSLYWYRQALGQGPEFLTYFNYEAQQDKSGLPNDRFSAERPEGSISTLTIQRTEQRDSAMYRCASSSTRRGRDTEAFFGQGTRLTVV.

The genes are TRBV29-1 and TRBJ1-1; possible D gene TRBD1, 5 bases. Per the germline V gene, CDR1 is SQVTM and CDR2 is ANQGSEA. This CDR3 spans 13 amino acids. V was clipped by 7 bases and J by 0 bases, with 12 bases between them. The chain's CDR3 is CSATGRMNTEAFF. CDR3 nucleotide sequence: TGCAGCGCTACGGGACGGATGAACACTGAAGCTTTCTTT. The full variable domain, rest sourced from reference TRBV29-1 and TRBJ1-1, is SAVISQKPSRDICQRGTSLTIQCQVDSQVTMMFWYRQQPGQSLTLIATANQGSEATYESGFVIDKFPISRPNLTFSTLTVSNMSPEDSSIYLCSATGRMNTEAFFGQGTRLTVV.